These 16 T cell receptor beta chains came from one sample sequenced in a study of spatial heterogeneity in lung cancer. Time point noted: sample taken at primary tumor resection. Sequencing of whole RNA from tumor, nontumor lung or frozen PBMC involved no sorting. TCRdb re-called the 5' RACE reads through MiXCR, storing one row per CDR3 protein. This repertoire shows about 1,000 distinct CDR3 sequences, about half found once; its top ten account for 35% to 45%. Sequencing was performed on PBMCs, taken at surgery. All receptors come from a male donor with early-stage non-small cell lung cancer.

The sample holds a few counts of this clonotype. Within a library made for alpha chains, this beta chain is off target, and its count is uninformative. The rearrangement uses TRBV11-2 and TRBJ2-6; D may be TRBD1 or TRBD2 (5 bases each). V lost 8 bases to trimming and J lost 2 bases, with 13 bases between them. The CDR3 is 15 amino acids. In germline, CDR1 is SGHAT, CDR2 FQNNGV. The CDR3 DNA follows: TGTGCCAGCCACTTTTGGGGGACTGGGGCCAACGTCCTGACTTTC. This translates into CASHFWGTGANVLTF.

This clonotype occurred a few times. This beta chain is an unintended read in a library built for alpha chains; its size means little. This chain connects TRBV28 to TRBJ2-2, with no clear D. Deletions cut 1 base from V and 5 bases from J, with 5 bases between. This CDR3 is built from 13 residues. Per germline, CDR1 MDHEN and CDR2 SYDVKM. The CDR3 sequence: CASSLLGTGELFF. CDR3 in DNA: TGTGCCAGCAGTTTATTAGGGACCGGGGAGCTGTTTTTT. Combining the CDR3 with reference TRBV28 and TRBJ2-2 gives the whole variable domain DVKVTQSSRYLVKRTGEKVFLECVQDMDHENMFWYRQDPGLGLRLIYFSYDVKMKEKGDIPEGYSVSREKKERFSLILESASTNQTSMYLCASSLLGTGELFFGEGSRLTVL.

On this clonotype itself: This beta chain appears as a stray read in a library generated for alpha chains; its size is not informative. The chain's CDR3 is CASSLRGNTGELFF. The CDR3 DNA sequence: TGTGCCAGCAGCTTGAGGGGGAACACCGGGGAGCTGTTTTTT. The J gene is TRBJ2-2, the V gene TRBV5-4; a possible D gene is TRBD1 (5 bases). This CDR3 has 14 residues. V was trimmed by 1 base and J by 1 base, leaving 5 bases between them. Germline loops: CDR1 SGHNT, CDR2 YYREEE (reference sequence).

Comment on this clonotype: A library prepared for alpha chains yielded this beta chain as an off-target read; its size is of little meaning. The CDR3, as DNA: TGTGCCAGCAGCCATGACCGGGACTACCCCAATGGTGAGCAGTTCTTC. Amino acids: CASSHDRDYPNGEQFF. The chain is built from TRBV3-1 and TRBJ2-1; 7 positions match TRBD2. The junction had 14 bases not matched to a gene; V was cut back by 3 bases and J by 9 bases. Germline CDR1 and CDR2: LGHDT and YNNKEL (reference sequence). The CDR3 runs to 16 residues.

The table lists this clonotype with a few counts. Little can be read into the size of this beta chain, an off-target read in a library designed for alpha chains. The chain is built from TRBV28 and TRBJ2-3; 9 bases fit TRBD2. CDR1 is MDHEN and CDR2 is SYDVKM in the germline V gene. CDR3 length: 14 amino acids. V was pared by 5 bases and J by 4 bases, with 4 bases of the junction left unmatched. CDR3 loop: CASSLAGRADTQYF. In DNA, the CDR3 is TGTGCCAGCAGTCTAGCGGGGAGGGCAGATACGCAGTATTTT.

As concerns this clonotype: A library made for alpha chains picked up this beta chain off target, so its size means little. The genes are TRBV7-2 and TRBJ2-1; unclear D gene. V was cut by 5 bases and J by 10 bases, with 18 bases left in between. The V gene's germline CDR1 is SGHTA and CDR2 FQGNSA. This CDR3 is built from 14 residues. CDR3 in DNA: TGTGCCAGCAGCCCCCTATTCGATCAGTGGGAGCAGTTCTTC. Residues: CASSPLFDQWEQFF.

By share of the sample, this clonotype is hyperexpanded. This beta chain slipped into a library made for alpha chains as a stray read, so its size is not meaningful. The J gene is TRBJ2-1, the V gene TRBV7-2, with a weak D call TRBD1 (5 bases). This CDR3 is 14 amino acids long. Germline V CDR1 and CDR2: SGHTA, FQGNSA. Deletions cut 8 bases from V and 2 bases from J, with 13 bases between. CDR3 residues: CASEGVLPYNEQFF. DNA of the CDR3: TGTGCCAGCGAAGGGGTGTTACCCTACAATGAGCAGTTCTTC.

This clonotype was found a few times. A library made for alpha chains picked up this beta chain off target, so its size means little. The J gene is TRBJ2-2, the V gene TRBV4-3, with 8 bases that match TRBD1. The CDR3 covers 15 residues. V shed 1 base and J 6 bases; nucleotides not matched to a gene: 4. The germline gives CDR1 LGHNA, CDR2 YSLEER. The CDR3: CASSQGTGRPGELFF. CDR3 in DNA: TGCGCCAGCAGCCAAGGGACAGGGCGCCCCGGGGAGCTGTTTTTT.

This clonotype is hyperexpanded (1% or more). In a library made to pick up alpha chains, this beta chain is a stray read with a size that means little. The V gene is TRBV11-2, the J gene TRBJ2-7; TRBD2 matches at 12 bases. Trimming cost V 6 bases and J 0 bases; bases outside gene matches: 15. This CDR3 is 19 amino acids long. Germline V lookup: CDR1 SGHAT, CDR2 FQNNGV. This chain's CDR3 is CASRASTSGGRYNSYEQYF. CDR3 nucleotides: TGTGCCAGCAGGGCAAGTACTAGCGGGGGGAGATATAACTCCTACGAGCAGTACTTC.

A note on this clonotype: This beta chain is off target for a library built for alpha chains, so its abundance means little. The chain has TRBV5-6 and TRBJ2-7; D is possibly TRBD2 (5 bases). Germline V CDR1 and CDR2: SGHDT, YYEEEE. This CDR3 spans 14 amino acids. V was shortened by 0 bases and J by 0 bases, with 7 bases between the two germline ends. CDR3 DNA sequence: TGTGCCAGCAGCTTGGGAGGGAGCTCCTACGAGCAGTACTTC. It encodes CASSLGGSSYEQYF.

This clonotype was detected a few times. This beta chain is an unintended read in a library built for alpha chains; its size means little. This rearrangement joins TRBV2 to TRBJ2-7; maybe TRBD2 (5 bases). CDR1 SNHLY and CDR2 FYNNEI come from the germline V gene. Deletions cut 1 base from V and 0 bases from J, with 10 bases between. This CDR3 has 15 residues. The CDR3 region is CASSEVGVLSYEQYF. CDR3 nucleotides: TGTGCCAGCAGTGAAGTCGGGGTCCTCTCCTACGAGCAGTACTTC.

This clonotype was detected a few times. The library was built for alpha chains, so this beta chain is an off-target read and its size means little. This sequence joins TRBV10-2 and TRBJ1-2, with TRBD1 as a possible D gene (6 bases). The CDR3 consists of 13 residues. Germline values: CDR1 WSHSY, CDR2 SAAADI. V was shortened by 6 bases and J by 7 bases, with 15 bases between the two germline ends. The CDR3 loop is CASRYRDRGGYTF. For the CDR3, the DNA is TGCGCCAGCAGATACAGGGATAGGGGTGGCTACACCTTC.

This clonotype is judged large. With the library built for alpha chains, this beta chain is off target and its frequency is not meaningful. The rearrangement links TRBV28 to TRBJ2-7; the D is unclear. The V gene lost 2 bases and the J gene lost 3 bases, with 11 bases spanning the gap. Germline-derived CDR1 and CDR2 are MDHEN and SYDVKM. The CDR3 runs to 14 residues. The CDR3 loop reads CASSLPQVIYEQYF. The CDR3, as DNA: TGTGCCAGCAGTTTACCCCAGGTAATCTACGAGCAGTACTTC.

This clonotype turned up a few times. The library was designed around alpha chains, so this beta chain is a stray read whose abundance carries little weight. The CDR3 region has the DNA TGTGCCAGCAGCCCCGCCCGGGACGGTAACACCGGGGAGCTGTTTTTT. Translated, it gives CASSPARDGNTGELFF. This sequence joins TRBV28 and TRBJ2-2, with D possibly being TRBD1 or TRBD2 (5 bases each). V was clipped by 6 bases and J by 2 bases, with 16 bases between them. Germline CDR1 reads MDHEN; CDR2 reads SYDVKM. The CDR3 contains 16 residues.

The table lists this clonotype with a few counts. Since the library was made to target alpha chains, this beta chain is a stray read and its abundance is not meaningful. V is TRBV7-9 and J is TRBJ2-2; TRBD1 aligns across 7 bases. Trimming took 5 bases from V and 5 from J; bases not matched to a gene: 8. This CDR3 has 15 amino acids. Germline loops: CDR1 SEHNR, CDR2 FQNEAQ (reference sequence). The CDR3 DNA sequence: TGTGCCAGCAGCCCCGACAGGGCGAGAACCGGGGAGCTGTTTTTT. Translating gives CASSPDRARTGELFF. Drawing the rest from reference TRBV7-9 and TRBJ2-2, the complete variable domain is DTGVSQNPRHKITKRGQNVTFRCDPISEHNRLYWYRQTLGQGPEFLTYFQNEAQLEKSRLLSDRFSAERPKGSFSTLEIQRTEQGDSAMYLCASSPDRARTGELFFGEGSRLTVL.

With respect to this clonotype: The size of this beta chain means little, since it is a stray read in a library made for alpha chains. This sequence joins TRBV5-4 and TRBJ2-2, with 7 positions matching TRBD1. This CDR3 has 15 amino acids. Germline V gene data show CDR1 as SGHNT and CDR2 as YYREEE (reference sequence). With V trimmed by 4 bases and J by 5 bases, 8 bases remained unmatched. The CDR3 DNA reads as TGTGCCAGCAGCCGCGAGGACAGGACGACCGGGGAGCTGTTTTTT. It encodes CASSREDRTTGELFF.